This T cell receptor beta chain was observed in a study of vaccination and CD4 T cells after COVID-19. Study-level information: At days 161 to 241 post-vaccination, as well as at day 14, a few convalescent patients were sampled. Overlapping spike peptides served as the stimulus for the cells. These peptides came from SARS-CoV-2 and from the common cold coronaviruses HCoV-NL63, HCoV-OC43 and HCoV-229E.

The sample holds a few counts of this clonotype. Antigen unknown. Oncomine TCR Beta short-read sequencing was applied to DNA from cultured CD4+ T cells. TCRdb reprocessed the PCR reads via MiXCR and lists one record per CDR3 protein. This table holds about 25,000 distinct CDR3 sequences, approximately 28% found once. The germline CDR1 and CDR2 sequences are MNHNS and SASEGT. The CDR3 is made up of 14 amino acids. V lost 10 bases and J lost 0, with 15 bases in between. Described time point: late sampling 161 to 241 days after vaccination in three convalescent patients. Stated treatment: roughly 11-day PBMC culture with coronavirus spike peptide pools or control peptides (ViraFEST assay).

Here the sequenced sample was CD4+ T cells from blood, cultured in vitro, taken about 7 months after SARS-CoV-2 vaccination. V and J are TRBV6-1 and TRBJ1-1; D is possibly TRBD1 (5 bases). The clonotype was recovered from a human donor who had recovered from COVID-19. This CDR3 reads CATFKEGMNTEAFF. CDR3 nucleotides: TGTGCCACCTTCAAGGAGGGGATGAACACTGAAGCTTTCTTT.